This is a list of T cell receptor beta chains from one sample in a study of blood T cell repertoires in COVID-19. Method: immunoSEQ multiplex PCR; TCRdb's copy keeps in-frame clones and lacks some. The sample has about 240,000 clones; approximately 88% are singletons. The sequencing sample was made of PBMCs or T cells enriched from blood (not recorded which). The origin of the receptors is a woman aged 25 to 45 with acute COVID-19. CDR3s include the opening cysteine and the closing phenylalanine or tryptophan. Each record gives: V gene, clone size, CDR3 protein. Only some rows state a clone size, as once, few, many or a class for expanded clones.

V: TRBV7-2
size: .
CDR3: CASSSIRGPDGYTF

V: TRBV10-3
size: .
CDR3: CAISEWGGDSNQPQHF

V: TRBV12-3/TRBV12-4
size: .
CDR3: CASGRQGSYEQYF

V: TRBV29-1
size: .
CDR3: CGAAEGTNEKLFF

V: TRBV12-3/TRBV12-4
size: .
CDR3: CASRSVTEAFF

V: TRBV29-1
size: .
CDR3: CSVIWAAGTDTQYF

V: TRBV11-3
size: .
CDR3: CASSLDRSYEQYF

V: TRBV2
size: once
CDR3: CASESGLQGYTF

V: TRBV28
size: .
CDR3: CASSLIRYGYTF

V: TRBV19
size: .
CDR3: CASSIDVRRGDYGYTF

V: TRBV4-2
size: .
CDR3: CASSQVSADEYRYGYTF

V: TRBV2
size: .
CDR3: CASSDSKGNRDRVNQPQHF

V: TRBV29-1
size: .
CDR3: CSAGGRQIEAFF

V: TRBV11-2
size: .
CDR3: CASSFGQLGYTF

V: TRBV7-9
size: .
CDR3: CASSPVPGNTIYF

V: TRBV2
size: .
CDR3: CASSAPDNEQFF

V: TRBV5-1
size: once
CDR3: CASSFSVTETINTEAFF

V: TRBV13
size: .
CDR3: CASSFLTPAGRDGELFF

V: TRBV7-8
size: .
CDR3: CASTRGTGIIVNTEAFF

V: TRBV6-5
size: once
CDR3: CASSRYSNQPQHF

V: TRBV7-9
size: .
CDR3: CASSLYWQGPEAFF

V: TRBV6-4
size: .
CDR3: CASSDHPSTGVAEAFF

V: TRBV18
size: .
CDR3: CASSREGQGKAFF

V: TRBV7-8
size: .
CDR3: CASSPRGTAYGYTF

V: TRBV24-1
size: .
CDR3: CATSDPRISGDDNEQFF

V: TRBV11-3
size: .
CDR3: CASSLNRYNEQFF

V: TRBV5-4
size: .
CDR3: CASSIQGASYEQYF

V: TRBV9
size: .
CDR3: CASSVKGDSAGYTF

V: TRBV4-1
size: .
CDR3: CASSPPSNEKLFF

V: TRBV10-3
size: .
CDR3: CAISTGASSYEQYF

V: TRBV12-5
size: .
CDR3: CASGGGAFYEQYF

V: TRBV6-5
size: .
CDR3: CASSPRDRGTDTQYF

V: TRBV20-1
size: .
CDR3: CSASGQGNSPLHF

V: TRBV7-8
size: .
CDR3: CASRTGFAQETQYF

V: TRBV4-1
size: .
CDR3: CASSQESYIDRPNTEAFF

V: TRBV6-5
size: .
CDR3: CASSYWQRSYNSPLHF

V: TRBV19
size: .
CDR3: CASSLGQENTEAFF

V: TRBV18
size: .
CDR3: CASSLTAGQGPSIYTF

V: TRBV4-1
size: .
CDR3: CASSHTRTSLSEQYF

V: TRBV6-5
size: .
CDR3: CASKGTGIYNEQFF

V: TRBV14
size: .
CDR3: CASSQGSDWKFF

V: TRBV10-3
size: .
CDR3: CASSEGGGEAFF

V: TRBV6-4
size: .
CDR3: CASSAPNNEQFF

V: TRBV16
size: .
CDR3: CASSHYRVSSYNSPLHF

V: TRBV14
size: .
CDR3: CASSQGIGSPSEQYF

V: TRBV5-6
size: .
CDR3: CASSLSPGDLGPQHF

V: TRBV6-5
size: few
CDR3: CASRTFLGRGEAFF

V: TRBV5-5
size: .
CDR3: CASSTGVSGNQPQHF

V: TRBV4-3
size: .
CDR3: CASSQEAGGGDYYNSPLHF

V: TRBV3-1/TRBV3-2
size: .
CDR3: CASSQDHLTGQHF

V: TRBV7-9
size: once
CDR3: CASSLEGALNTEAFF

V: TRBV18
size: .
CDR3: CASSPSGGLQETQYF

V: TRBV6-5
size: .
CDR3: CASSPIGQQNSPLHF

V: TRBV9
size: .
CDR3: CASSAGVSSYNEQFF

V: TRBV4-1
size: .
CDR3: CASSLGQGEAFF